This TCR beta chain came from a study of blood T cell repertoires in COVID-19. Clones were sequenced by immunoSEQ multiplex PCR, and TCRdb holds only the in-frame ones, with some missing. This sample has tens of thousands of clones, with about three quarters found just once. The sequenced sample was peripheral blood. This receptor was identified in a man aged 50-60 years with active or convalescent COVID-19.

CDR3 sequence reads: CASDLSGFADTQYF. Written as DNA, the CDR3 is TGTGCCAGCGATCTGAGCGGGTTCGCAGATACGCAGTATTTT. The rearrangement joins TRBV9 to TRBJ2-3; a weak D match, TRBD2 (6 bases). The CDR3 is made up of 14 amino acids. Germline V gene lookup returns CDR1 SGDLS and CDR2 YYNGEE. Trimming removed 7 bases at V and 4 bases at J, with 16 bases between. Complete variable domain (other parts from reference TRBV9 and TRBJ2-3): DSGVTQTPKHLITATGQRVTLRCSPRSGDLSVYWYQQSLDQGLQFLIQYYNGEERAKGNILERFSAQQFPDLHSELNLSSLELGDSALYFCASDLSGFADTQYFGPGTRLTVL.